Sequencing of this T cell receptor beta chain was carried out in a study of neurological immune-mediated disorders. Study results and caveats: No sharing of CDR3 amino acid sequences was observed among expanded clones across subjects, suggesting private repertoires in all groups. While HTLV-1-associated myelopathy showed the greatest TCR clonal expansion, multiple sclerosis showed the least, falling below healthy controls.

CDR1 SGHTA and CDR2 FQGNSA come from the germline V gene. V was clipped by 5 bases and J by 0 bases, with 13 bases between them. CDR3 length: 16 residues. This clonotype occurred many times. No antigen is known for it. The cDNA was produced through 5'RACE with 10-nucleotide random UMIs. TCRdb re-derived calls from the 5' RACE reads in MiXCR, one entry per CDR3 protein. The table lists 80,000 or so distinct CDR3 sequences, approximately 9.4% of them singletons. V and J are TRBV7-2 and TRBJ2-2; TRBD1 is a possible D gene (6 bases). The sequence was obtained from a man in his fifties or sixties in good health. Sequenced input: PBMCs. The CDR3 region is CASSPRGTPNTGELFF. CDR3 coding DNA: TGTGCCAGCAGCCCGAGAGGGACACCGAACACCGGGGAGCTGTTTTTT.